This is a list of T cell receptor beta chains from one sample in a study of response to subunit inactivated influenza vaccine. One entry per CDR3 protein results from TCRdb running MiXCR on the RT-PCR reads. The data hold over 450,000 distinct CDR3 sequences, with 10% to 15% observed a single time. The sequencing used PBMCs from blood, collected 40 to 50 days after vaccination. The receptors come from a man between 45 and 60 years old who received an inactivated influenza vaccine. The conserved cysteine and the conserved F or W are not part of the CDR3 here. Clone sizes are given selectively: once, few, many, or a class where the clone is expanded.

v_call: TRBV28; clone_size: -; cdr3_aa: ASNQAGANTGELF
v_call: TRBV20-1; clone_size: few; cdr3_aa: SANRDPTNEKLF
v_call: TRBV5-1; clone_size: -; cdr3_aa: ASSARQGDTEAF
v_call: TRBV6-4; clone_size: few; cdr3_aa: ASSMVLSGNTIY
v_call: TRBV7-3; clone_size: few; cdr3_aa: ASSARASDTGELF
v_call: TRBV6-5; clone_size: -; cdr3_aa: ASSYSSWTYNEQF
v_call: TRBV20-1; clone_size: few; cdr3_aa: SAGAGGPKDTQY
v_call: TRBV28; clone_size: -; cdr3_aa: ASQGFLDSETQY
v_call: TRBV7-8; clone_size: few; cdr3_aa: ASSLAPGTDAYEQY
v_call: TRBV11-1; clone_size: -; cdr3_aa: ASSFRANSAKYTEAF
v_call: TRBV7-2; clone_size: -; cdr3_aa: ASSLGLIFQGPSQETQY
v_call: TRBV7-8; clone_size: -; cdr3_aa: ASSTGSSGNNEQF
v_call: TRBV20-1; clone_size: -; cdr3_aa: SARVIAGADEQY
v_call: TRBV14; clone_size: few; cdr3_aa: ASSRMTSGAYNEQF
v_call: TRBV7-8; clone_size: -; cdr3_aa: ASSLDGTGRGEQY
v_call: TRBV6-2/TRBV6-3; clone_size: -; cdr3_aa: ASRGQGATYEQY
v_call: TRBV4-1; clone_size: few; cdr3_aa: ASSQFNTYEQY
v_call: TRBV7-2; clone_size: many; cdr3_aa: ASSLASTGGATEAF
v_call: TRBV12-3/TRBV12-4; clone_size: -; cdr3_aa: ASSLQDSGNTIY
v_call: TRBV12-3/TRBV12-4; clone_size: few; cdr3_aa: ASSLGEIGQY
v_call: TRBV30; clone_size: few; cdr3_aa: AWSIRSNYGYT
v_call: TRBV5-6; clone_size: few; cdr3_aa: ASSAPTREYNSPLH
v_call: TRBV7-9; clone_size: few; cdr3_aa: ASSLAATFYGYT
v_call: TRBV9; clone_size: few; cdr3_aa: ASSVAEWGIKGQETQY
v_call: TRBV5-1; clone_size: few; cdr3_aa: ASSWTAMNTEAF
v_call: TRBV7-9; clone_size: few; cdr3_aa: ASRQGTLF
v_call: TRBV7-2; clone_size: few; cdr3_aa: ASSFRLAGSETQY